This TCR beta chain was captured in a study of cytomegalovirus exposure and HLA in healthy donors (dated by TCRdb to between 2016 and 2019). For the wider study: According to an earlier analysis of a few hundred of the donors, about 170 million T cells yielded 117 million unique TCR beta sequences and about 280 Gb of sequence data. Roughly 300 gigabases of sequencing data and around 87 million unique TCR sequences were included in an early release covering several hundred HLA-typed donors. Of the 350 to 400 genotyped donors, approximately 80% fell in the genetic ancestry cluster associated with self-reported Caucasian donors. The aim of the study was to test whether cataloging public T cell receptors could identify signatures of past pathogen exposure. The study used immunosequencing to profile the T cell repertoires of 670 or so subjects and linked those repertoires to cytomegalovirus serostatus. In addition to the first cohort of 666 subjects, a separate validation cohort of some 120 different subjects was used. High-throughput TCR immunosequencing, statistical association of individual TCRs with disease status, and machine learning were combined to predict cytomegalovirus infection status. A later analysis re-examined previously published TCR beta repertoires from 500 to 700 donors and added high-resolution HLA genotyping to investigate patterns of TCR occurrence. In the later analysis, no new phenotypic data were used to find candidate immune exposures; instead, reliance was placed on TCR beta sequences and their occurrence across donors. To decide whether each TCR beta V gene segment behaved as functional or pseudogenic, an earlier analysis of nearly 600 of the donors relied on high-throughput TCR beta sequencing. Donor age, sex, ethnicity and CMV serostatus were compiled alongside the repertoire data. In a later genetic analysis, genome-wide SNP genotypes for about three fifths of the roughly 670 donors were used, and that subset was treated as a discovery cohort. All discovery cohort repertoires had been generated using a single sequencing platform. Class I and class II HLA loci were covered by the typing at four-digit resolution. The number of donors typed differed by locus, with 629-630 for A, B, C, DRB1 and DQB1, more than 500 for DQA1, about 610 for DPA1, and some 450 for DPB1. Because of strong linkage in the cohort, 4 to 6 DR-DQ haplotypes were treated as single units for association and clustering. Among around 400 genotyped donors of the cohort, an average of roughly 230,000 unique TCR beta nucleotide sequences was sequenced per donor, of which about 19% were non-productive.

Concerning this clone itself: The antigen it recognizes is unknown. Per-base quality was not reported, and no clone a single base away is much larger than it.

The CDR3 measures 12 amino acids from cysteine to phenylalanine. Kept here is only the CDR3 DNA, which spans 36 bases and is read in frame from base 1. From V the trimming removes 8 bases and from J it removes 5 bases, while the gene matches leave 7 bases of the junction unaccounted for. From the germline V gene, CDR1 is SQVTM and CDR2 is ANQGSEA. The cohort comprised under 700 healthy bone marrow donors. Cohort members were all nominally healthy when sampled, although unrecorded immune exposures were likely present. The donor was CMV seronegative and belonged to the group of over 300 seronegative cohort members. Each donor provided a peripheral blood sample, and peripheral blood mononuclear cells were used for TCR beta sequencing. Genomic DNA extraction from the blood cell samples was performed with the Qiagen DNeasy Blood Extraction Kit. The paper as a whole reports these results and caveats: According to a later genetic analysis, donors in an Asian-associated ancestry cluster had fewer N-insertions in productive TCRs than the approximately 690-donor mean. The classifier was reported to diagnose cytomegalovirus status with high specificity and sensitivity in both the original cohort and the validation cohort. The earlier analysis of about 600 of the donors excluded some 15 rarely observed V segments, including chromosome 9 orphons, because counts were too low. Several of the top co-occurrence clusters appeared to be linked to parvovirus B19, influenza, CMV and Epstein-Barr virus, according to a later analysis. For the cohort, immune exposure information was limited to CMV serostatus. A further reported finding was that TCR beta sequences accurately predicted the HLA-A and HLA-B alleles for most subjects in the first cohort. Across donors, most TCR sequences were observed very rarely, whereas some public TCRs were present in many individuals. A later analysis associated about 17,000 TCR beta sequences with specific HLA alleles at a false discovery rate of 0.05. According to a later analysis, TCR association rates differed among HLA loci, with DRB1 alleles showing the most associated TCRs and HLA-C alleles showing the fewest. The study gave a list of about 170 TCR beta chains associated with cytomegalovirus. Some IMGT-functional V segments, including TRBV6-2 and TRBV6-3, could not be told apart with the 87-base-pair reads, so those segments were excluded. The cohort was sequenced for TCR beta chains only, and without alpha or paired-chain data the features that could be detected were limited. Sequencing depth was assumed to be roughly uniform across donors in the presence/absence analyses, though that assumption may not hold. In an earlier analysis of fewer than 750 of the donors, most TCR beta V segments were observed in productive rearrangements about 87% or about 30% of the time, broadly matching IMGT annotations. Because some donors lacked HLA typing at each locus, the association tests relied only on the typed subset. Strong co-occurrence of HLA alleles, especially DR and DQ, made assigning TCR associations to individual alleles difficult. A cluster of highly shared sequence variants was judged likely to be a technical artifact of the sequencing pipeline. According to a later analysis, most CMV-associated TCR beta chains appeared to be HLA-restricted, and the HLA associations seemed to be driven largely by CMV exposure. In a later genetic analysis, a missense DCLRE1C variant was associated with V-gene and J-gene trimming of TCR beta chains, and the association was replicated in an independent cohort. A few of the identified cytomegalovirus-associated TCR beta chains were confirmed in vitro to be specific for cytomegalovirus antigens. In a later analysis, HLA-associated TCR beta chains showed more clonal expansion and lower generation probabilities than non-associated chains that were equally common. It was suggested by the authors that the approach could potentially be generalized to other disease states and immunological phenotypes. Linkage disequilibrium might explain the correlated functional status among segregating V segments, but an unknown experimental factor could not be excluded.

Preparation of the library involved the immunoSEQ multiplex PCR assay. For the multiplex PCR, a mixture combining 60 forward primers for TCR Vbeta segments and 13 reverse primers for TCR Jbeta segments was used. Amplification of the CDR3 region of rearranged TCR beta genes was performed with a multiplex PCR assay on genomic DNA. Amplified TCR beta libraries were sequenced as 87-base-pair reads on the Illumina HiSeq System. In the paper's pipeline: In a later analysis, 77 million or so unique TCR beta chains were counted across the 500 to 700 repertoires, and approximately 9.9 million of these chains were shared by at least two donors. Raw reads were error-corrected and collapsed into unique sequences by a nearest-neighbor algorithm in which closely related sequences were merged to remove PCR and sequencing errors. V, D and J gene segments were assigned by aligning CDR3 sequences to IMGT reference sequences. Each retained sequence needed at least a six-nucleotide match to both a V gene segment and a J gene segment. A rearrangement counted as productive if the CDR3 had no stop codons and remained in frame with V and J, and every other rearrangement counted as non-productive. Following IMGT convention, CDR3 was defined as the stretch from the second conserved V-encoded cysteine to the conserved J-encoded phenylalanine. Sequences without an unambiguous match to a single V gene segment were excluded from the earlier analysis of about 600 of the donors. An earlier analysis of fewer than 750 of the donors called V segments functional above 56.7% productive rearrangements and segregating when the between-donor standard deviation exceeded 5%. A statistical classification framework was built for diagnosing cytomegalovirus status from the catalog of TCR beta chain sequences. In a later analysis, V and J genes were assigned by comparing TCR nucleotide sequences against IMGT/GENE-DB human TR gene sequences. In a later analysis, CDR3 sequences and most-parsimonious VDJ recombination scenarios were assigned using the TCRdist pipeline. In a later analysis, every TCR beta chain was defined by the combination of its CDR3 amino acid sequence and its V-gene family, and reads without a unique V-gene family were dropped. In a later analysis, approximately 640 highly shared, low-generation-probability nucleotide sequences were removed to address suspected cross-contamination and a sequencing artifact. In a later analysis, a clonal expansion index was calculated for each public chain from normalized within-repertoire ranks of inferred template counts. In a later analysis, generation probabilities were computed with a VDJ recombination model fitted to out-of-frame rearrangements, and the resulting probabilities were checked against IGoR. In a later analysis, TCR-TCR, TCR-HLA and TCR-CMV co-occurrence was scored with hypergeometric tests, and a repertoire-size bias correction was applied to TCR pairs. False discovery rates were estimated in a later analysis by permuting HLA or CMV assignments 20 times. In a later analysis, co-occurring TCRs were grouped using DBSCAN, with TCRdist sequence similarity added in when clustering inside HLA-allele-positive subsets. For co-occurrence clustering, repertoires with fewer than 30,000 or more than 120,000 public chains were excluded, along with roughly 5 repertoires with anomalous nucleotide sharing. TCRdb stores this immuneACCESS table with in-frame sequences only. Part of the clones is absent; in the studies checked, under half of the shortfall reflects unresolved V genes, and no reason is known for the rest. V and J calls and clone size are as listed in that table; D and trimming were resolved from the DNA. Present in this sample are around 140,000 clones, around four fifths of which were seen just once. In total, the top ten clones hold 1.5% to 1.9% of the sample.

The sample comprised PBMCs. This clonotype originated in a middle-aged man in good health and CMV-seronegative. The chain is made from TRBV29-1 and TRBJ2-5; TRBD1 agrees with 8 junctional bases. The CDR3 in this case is CSHPGGAETQYF. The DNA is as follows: TGCAGCCATCCAGGGGGCGCGGAGACCCAGTACTTC.